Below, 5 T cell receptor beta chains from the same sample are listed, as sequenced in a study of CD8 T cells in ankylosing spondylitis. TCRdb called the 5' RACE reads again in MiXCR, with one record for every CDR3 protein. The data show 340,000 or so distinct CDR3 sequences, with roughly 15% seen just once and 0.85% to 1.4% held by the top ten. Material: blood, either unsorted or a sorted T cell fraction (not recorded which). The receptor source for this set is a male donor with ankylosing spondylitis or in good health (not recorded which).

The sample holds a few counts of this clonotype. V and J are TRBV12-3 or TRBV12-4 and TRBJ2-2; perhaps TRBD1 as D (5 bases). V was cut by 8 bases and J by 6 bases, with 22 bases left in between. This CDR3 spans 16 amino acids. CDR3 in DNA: TGTGCCAGCCGAAGGGCAGGGCAAATTCGGGCCGGGGAGCTGTTTTTT. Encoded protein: CASRRAGQIRAGELFF.

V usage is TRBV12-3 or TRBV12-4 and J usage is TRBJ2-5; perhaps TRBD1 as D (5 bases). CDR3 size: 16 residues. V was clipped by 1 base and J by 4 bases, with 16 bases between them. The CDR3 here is CASSLGKGAPAETQYF. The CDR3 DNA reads TGTGCCAGCAGTTTAGGGAAAGGGGCCCCGGCAGAGACCCAGTACTTC.

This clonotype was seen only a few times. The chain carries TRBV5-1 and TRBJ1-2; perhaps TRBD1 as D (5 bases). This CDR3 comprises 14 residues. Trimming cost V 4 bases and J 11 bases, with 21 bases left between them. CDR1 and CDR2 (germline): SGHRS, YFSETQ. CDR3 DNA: TGCGCCAGCAGCCTATCGATCCCGCAGGGAGGTTACACCTTC. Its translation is CASSLSIPQGGYTF.

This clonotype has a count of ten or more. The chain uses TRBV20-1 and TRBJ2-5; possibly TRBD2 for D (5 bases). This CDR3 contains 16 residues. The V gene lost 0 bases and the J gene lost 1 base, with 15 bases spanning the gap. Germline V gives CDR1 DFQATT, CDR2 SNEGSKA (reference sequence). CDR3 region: CSAREVKGASQETQYF. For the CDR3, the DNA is TGCAGTGCTAGAGAGGTGAAGGGAGCGTCCCAAGAGACCCAGTACTTC.

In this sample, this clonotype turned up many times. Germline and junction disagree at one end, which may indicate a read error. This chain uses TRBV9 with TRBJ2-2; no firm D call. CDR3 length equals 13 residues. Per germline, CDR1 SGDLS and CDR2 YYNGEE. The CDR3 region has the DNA TGCGCCAGCAGCGTCGAAAACACCGGGGAGCTGTTTTTT. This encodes CASSVENTGELFF.